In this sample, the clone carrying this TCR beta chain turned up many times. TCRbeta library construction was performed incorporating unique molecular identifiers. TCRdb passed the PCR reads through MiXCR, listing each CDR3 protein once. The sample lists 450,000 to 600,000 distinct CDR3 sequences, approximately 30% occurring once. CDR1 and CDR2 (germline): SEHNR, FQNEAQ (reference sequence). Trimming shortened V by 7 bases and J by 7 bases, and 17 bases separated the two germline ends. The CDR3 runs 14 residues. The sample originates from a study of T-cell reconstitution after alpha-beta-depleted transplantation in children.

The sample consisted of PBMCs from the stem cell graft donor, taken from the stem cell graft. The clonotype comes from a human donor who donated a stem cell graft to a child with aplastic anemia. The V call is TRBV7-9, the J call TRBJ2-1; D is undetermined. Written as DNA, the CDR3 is TGTGCCAGCACCGGGTCCGGCCCTCAGAATGAGCAGTTCTTC. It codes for CASTGSGPQNEQFF.